These 15 T cell receptor beta chains were sequenced from one sample in a study of T cells in Graves' hyperthyroidism and ophthalmopathy. Amplification of TCR beta CDR3 regions used RNA as the template. When the TCR CDR3 underwent first-round RT-PCR, the HTBI primer set was used. TCRdb processed the multiplex PCR reads anew with MiXCR; each CDR3 protein has one entry. Found here are around 450,000 distinct CDR3 sequences, roughly 14% of them singletons; the top ten hold 11% to 15%. The material sequenced was blood. The receptors come from a young woman with Graves' hyperthyroidism.

This clonotype was counted many times. The chain uses TRBV12-3 or TRBV12-4 and TRBJ2-2; D is possibly TRBD1 or TRBD2 (5 bases each). The CDR3 consists of 16 residues. The germline V and J ends were trimmed by 2 bases and 4 bases, with 14 bases remaining between them. For the CDR3, the DNA is TGTGCCAGCAGTTTAACTAGGGGCTCGGGCACCGGGGAGCTGTTTTTT. Amino acid sequence: CASSLTRGSGTGELFF.

In its sample, this clonotype was seen a few times. The V and J genes are TRBV9 and TRBJ1-5, with D hard to call. Germline V lookup: CDR1 SGDLS, CDR2 YYNGEE. V dropped 0 bases and J dropped 5 bases, with 12 bases sitting between them. CDR3 size: 15 residues. CDR3 nucleotide sequence: TGTGCCAGCAGCGTAGAGTCGGCAGCTGATCAGCCCCAGCATTTT. Its protein product is CASSVESAADQPQHF.

The rearrangement uses TRBV25-1 and TRBJ1-5, with 9 bases lining up with TRBD1. The germline V gene has CDR1 MGHDK and CDR2 SYGVNS. This CDR3 spans 16 amino acids. Trimming removed 4 bases from V and 2 bases from J; junction bases left unmatched: 6. The CDR3 spells CASSGTGARGNQPQHF. CDR3 DNA sequence: TGTGCCAGCAGTGGGACAGGGGCCCGCGGCAATCAGCCCCAGCATTTT.

The gene calls are TRBV7-2 and TRBJ2-5, with D unresolved. The germline V and J ends were trimmed by 1 base and 5 bases, with 8 bases remaining between them. Germline V gene data show CDR1 as SGHTA and CDR2 as FQGNSA. The CDR3 has 13 residues. In DNA, the CDR3 is TGTGCCAGCAGCTTAGAAGTTCGGGAGACCCAGTACTTC. Its protein product is CASSLEVRETQYF.

This clonotype was detected a few times. The rearrangement links TRBV28 to TRBJ1-1; TRBD1 is a possible D gene (5 bases). Germline V gene lookup returns CDR1 MDHEN and CDR2 SYDVKM. This CDR3 contains 13 residues. In DNA form, the CDR3 reads TGTACGACGGGGGGTCGGGGGAACACTGAAGCTTTCTTT. Encoded protein: CTTGGRGNTEAFF.

This clonotype occurred a few times. The genes are TRBV5-6 and TRBJ1-6; D ambiguous. The CDR3 covers 13 residues. Germline lookup yields CDR1 SGHDT and CDR2 YYEEEE. Trimming removed 5 bases from V and 7 bases from J, with 10 bases in between. DNA of the CDR3: TGTGCCAGCAGAGTGGACCAGAATTCACCCCTCCACTTT. It translates to CASRVDQNSPLHF.

This chain joins TRBV28 and TRBJ1-1, with a weak D call TRBD1 (6 bases). Trimming pared 7 bases from V and 6 bases from J, leaving 27 bases between. The CDR3 covers 17 residues. Germline loops: CDR1 MDHEN, CDR2 SYDVKM. The CDR3 loop reads CASNLRGEEGADAEAFF. CDR3 DNA sequence: TGTGCCAGCAACTTAAGGGGGGAGGAGGGTGCTGACGCTGAAGCTTTCTTT.

This clonotype was recorded at least ten times. V and J are TRBV11-2 and TRBJ2-1; 9 bases match TRBD2. The V and J ends lost 1 base and 4 bases, in that order; junction bases with no gene match: 8. The CDR3 sequence is 17 residues long. Germline V gene lookup returns CDR1 SGHAT and CDR2 FQNNGV. CDR3 coding DNA: TGTGCCAGCAGCTTAGGGGGGCCGGGACTAGCATACAATGAGCAGTTCTTC. It specifies CASSLGGPGLAYNEQFF.

The gene calls are TRBV7-3 and TRBJ2-1; D is perhaps TRBD1 (6 bases). The CDR3 runs 15 residues. Germline CDR1 is SGHTA and CDR2 is FQGTGA. Trimming pared 6 bases from V and 10 bases from J, leaving 22 bases between. CDR3 amino acids: CASSQQGPLGGEQFF. For the CDR3, the DNA is TGTGCCAGCAGTCAACAGGGCCCGTTAGGTGGGGAGCAGTTCTTC.

V gene TRBV2 combines with J gene TRBJ2-3, with D uncertain. Deletions cut 3 bases from V and 0 bases from J, with 7 bases between. Germline V lookup: CDR1 SNHLY, CDR2 FYNNEI. The CDR3 totals 14 residues. The DNA for the CDR3 is TGTGCCAGCAGTGAGAGCGAGAGCACAGATACGCAGTATTTT. Its translation is CASSESESTDTQYF. The whole variable domain, filled in from reference TRBV2 and TRBJ2-3, reads EPEVTQTPSHQVTQMGQEVILRCVPISNHLYFYWYRQILGQKVEFLVSFYNNEISEKSEIFDDQFSVERPDGSNFTLKIRSTKLEDSAMYFCASSESESTDTQYFGPGTRLTVL.

This clonotype was counted between two and nine times. V is TRBV6-1 and J is TRBJ1-5; D might be TRBD1 (6 bases). V was trimmed by 7 bases and J by 5 bases, leaving 15 bases between them. The CDR3 covers 14 residues. Looked up from germline, CDR1 is MNHNS and CDR2 is SASEGT. CDR3 nucleotides: TGTGCCAGCAATTCAGGGGAGGGCTATCAGCCCCAGCATTTT. It encodes CASNSGEGYQPQHF.

The sample holds a few counts of this clonotype. The chain uses TRBV20-1 and TRBJ2-3; D not resolved. CDR3 length: 13 amino acids. Germline-derived CDR1 and CDR2 are DFQATT and SNEGSKA (reference sequence). The CDR3 bases are TGCAGAGCCGGTGGCCCGAGCACAGATACGCAGTATTTT. Its protein product is CRAGGPSTDTQYF.

Only a few counts were recorded for this clonotype. A much larger clone differs from this one at a single base, so this may be a read error. For the CDR3, the DNA is TGTGCCAGCAGCCCTACCGGGGGACAGTCCTATAGTTCACCCCTCCACTTT. Translating gives CASSPTGGQSYSSPLHF. The chain carries TRBV12-3 or TRBV12-4 and TRBJ1-6, with TRBD1 matching over 7 bases. CDR3 length: 17 amino acids.

This clonotype was seen ten or more times. V and J are TRBV6-1 and TRBJ1-2; no definite D call. This CDR3 is 13 amino acids long. V lost 7 bases and J 7 bases, leaving 16 bases between the germline ends. Germline CDR1 is MNHNS and CDR2 is SASEGT. In nucleotides, the CDR3 is TGTGCCAGCACCGTCGGTCCAGGCTCTGGCTACACCTTC. The encoded protein is CASTVGPGSGYTF.

This clonotype was detected many times. V usage is TRBV28 and J usage is TRBJ1-1, with TRBD1 as a possible D gene (6 bases). Germline-derived CDR1 and CDR2 are MDHEN and SYDVKM. The CDR3 is 14 residues long. V lost 2 bases to trimming and J lost 2 bases, with 9 bases between them. The CDR3 DNA follows: TGTGCCAGCAGTTTAGAACAGGGTAACACTGAAGCTTTCTTT. This gives the protein CASSLEQGNTEAFF.